Described below is a single T cell receptor (beta chain) sequence and its context. Its antigen is currently unknown. The sample originates from a study of response to subunit inactivated influenza vaccine. TCRdb called the RT-PCR reads again in MiXCR, with one record for every CDR3 protein. Altogether around 490,000 distinct CDR3 sequences are present, around 8% being singletons, with the ten largest covering 10% to 15%. This CDR3 is 16 amino acids long. V shed 5 bases, J shed 5 bases, and the junction held 14 bases outside the gene matches. Germline CDR1 MGHDK, CDR2 SYGVNS. Study-wide results and limits: Each seasonal influenza vaccination, the authors suggested, recruits few new T cells.

The sample here was PBMCs from blood, taken less than 30 months after vaccination. This receptor was identified in a man aged 50 to 75 who received an inactivated influenza vaccine. This sequence joins TRBV25-1 and TRBJ1-1, with 7 nucleotides matching TRBD1. CDR3 amino acids: CASSKALWTGMTEAFF. Here the CDR3 DNA reads TGTGCCAGCAGTAAGGCTTTATGGACAGGAATGACTGAAGCTTTCTTT.